The T cell receptor beta chain described here comes from a study of Ad26.COV2.S vaccination and SARS-CoV-2 variants. Remarks on this clone: The antigen is undetermined.

Findings of the study overall: Relative to placebo recipients, vaccine recipients exhibited elevated spike-specific TCR breadth. Considerable breadth of spike-specific CD8+ and CD4+ T cell responses has reportedly been documented following vaccination. It was found that vaccine and placebo recipients had similar non-spike TCR breadth. Total responses of T cells may have been underestimated by the analyses of TCR breadth and depth.

Only in-frame clones appear in the TCRdb table, and some are missing; sequencing was by immunoSEQ multiplex PCR. The sample lists around 170,000 clones; roughly 87% were seen once. V was shortened by 5 bases and J by 2 bases, with 15 bases between the two germline ends. The V gene's germline CDR1 is MNHEY and CDR2 SVGAGI. The CDR3 is made up of 15 amino acids. This receptor was identified in a human donor who had recovered from COVID-19. This chain links TRBV6-5 with TRBJ1-1, with a tentative D call TRBD1 (5 bases). The starting material was peripheral blood, obtained after recovery from COVID-19. DNA for the CDR3: TGTGCCAGCAGTCCCACAACGACAGCTAACACTGAAGCTTTCTTT. Protein: CASSPTTTANTEAFF.